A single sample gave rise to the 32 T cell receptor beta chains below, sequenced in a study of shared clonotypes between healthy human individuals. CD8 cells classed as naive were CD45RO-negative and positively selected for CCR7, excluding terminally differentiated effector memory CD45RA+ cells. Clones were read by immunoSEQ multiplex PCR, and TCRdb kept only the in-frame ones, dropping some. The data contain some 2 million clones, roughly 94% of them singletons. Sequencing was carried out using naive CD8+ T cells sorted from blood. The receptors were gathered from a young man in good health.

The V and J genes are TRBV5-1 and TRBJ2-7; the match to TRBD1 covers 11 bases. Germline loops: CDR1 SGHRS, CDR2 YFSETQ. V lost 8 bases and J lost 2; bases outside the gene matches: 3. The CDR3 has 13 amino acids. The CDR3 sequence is CASGQGATYEQYF. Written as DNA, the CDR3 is TGCGCCAGTGGACAGGGGGCTACCTACGAGCAGTACTTC. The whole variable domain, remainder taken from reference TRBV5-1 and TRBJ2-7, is KAGVTQTPRYLIKTRGQQVTLSCSPISGHRSVSWYQQTPGQGLQFLFEYFSETQRNKGNFPGRFSGRQFSNSRSEMNVSTLELGDSALYLCASGQGATYEQYFGPGTRLTVT.

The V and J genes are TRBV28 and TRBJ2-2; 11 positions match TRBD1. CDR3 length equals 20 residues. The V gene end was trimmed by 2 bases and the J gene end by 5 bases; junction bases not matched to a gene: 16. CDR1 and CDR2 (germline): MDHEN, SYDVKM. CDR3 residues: CASSLPGQGGHRAGTGELFF. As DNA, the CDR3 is TGTGCCAGCAGTTTACCGGGACAGGGGGGGCACCGTGCCGGTACCGGGGAGCTGTTTTTT.

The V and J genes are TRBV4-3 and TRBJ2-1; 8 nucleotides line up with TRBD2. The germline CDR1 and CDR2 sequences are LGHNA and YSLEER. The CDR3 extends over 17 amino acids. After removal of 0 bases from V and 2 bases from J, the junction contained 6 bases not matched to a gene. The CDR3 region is CASSQDLAGGAYNEQFF. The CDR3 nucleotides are TGCGCCAGCAGCCAAGATCTGGCGGGAGGCGCCTACAATGAGCAGTTCTTC.

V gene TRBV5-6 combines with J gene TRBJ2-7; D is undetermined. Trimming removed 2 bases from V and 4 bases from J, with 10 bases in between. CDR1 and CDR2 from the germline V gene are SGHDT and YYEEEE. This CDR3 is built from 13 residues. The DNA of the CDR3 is TGTGCCAGCAGCTTATATCAAGGATACGAGCAGTACTTC. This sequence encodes CASSLYQGYEQYF. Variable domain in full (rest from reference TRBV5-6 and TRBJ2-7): DAGVTQSPTHLIKTRGQQVTLRCSPKSGHDTVSWYQQALGQGPQFIFQYYEEEERQRGNFPDRFSGHQFPNYSSELNVNALLLGDSALYLCASSLYQGYEQYFGPGTRLTVT.

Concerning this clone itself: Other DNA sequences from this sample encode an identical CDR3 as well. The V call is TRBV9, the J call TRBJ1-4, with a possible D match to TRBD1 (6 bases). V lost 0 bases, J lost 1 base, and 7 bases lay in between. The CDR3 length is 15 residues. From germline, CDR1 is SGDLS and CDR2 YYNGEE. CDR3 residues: CASSVGGGTNEKLFF. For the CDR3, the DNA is TGTGCCAGCAGCGTAGGAGGGGGAACTAATGAAAAACTGTTTTTT.

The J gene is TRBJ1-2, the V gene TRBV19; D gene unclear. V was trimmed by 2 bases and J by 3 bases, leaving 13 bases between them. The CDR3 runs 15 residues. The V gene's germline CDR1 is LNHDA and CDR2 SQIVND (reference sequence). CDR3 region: CASSIPPGGYYGYTF. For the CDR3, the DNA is TGTGCCAGTAGTATACCCCCCGGCGGATACTATGGCTACACCTTC.

CDR3 region: CASSQVLAGQETQYF. CDR3 coding DNA: TGCGCCAGCAGCCAAGTTCTAGCGGGGCAAGAGACCCAGTACTTC. The rearrangement uses TRBV4-3 and TRBJ2-5; 9 nucleotides agree with TRBD2. V lost 1 base to trimming and J lost 2 bases; unmatched junction nucleotides: 2. Germline CDR1 is LGHNA and CDR2 is YSLEER. There are 15 residues in the CDR3.

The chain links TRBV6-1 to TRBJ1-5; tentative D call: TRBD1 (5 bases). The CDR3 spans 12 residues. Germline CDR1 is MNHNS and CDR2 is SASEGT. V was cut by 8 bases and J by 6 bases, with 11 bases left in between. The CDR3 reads CASCQGSQPQHF. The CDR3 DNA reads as TGTGCCAGCTGTCAGGGTAGTCAGCCCCAGCATTTT.

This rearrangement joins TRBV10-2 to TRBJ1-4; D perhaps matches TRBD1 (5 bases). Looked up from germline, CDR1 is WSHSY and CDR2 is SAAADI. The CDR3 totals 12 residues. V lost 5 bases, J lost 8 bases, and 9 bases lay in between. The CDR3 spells CASSSGGEKLFF. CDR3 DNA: TGCGCCAGCAGTAGTGGGGGGGAAAAACTGTTTTTT.

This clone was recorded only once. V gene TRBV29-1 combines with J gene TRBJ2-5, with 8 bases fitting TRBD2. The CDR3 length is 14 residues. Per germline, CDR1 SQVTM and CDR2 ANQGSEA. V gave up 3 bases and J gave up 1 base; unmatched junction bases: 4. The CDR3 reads CSVDPAGVQETQYF. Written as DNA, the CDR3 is TGCAGCGTTGACCCAGCGGGGGTCCAAGAGACCCAGTACTTC.

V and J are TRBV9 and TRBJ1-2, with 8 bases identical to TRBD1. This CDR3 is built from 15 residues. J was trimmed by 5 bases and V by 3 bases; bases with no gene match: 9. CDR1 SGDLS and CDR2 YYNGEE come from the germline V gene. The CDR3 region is CASSGSRGLGYGYTF. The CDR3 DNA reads TGTGCCAGCAGCGGATCCAGGGGGCTGGGATATGGCTACACCTTC. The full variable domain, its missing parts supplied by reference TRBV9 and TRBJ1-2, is DSGVTQTPKHLITATGQRVTLRCSPRSGDLSVYWYQQSLDQGLQFLIQYYNGEERAKGNILERFSAQQFPDLHSELNLSSLELGDSALYFCASSGSRGLGYGYTFGSGTRLTVV.

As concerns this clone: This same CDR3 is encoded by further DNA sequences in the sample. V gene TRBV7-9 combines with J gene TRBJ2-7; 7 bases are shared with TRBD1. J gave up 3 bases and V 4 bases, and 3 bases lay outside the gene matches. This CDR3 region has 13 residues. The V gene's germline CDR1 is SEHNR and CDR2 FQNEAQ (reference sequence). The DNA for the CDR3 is TGTGCCAGCAGCTCGACAGGGTTCTACGAGCAGTACTTC. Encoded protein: CASSSTGFYEQYF.

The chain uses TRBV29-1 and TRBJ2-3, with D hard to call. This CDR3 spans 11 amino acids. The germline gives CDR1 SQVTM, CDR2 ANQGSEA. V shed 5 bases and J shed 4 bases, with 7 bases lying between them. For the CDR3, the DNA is TGCAGCGTTCAGCAGCCAGATACGCAGTATTTT. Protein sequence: CSVQQPDTQYF.

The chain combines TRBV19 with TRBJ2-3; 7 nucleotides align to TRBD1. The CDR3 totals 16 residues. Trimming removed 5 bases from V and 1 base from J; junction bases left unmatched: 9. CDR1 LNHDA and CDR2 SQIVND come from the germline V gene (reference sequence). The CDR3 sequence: CASSPDREGGTDTQYF. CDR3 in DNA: TGTGCCAGTAGTCCCGACAGGGAAGGAGGCACAGATACGCAGTATTTT. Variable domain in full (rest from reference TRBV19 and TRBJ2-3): DGGITQSPKYLFRKEGQNVTLSCEQNLNHDAMYWYRQDPGQGLRLIYYSQIVNDFQKGDIAEGYSVSREKKESFPLTVTSAQKNPTAFYLCASSPDREGGTDTQYFGPGTRLTVL.

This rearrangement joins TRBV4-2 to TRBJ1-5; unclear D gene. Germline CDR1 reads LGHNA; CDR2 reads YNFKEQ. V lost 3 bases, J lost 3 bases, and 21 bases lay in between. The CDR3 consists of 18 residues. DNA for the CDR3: TGTGCCAGCAGCCAGGACCCTGGGGAGTCGGCGAACAATCAGCCCCAGCATTTT. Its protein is CASSQDPGESANNQPQHF.

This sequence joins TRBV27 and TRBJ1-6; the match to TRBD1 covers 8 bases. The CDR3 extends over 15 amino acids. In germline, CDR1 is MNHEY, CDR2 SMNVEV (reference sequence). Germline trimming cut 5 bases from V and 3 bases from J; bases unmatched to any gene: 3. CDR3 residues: CASSQGTGYNSPLHF. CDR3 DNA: TGTGCCAGCAGTCAAGGGACAGGCTATAATTCACCCCTCCACTTT.

The CDR3 reads CASSLGTGDYYEQYF. The CDR3 bases are TGTGCCAGCAGCTTAGGGACAGGTGATTACTACGAGCAGTACTTC. The chain has TRBV7-2 and TRBJ2-7; 7 bases match TRBD1. This CDR3 region has 15 residues. V shed 1 base, J shed 3 bases, and the junction held 6 bases outside the gene matches. Looked up from germline, CDR1 is SGHTA and CDR2 is FQGNSA.

This chain's CDR3 is CASSSGPGFNYGYTF. The CDR3 DNA sequence: TGTGCCAGCAGCTCCGGACCGGGATTCAACTATGGCTACACCTTC. The V call is TRBV5-6, the J call TRBJ1-2, with D uncertain. Trimming removed 3 bases from V and 2 bases from J, with 14 bases in between. The CDR3 extends over 15 amino acids. CDR1 is SGHDT and CDR2 is YYEEEE in the germline V gene.

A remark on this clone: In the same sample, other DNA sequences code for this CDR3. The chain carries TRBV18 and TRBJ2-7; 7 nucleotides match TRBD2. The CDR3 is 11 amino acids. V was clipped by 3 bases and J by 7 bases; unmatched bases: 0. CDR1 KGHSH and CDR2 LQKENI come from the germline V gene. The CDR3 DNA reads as TGTGCCAGCTCACCGGGGGGGGAGCAGTACTTC. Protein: CASSPGGEQYF. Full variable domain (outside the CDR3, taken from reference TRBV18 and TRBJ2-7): NAGVMQNPRHLVRRRGQEARLRCSPMKGHSHVYWYRQLPEEGLKFMVYLQKENIIDESGMPKERFSAEFPKEGPSILRIQQVVRGDSAAYFCASSPGGEQYFGPGTRLTVT.

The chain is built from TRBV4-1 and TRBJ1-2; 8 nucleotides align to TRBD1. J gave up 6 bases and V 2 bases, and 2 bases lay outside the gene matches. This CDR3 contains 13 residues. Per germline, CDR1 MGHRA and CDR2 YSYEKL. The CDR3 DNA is TGCGCCAGCAGCCAAATGACAGGGGATGGCTACACCTTC. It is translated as CASSQMTGDGYTF.

CDR3: CASTDYQETQYF. The CDR3 bases are TGTGCCAGCACCGACTACCAAGAGACCCAGTACTTC. This chain joins TRBV7-2 and TRBJ2-5; D unclear. Germline CDR1 and CDR2: SGHTA and FQGNSA. This CDR3 comprises 12 residues. The ends were cut back, 7 bases at V and 0 bases at J, with 6 bases in the middle.

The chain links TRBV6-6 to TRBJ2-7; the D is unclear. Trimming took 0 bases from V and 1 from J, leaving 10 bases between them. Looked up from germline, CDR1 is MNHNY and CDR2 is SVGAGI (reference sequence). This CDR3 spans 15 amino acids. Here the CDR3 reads CASSYSGLPSYEQYF. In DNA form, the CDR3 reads TGTGCCAGCAGTTACTCTGGGCTTCCTTCCTACGAGCAGTACTTC.

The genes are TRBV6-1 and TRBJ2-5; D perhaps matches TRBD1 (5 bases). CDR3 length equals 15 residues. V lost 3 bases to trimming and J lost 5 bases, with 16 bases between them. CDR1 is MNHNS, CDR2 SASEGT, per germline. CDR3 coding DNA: TGTGCCAGCAGTGAGGACGCAGGGAAATTCGAGACCCAGTACTTC. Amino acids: CASSEDAGKFETQYF.

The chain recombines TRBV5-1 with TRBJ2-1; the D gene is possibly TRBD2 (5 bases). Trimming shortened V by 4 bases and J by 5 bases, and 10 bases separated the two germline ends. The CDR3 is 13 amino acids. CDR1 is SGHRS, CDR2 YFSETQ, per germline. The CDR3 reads CASSPWGDNEQFF. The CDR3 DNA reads TGCGCCAGCAGCCCCTGGGGAGACAATGAGCAGTTCTTC.

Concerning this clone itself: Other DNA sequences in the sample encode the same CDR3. The CDR3 spells CASSYSGTSSYEQYF. The CDR3 DNA follows: TGTGCCAGCAGCTATTCCGGGACAAGCTCCTACGAGCAGTACTTC. The chain links TRBV7-9 to TRBJ2-7; possibly TRBD1 for D (6 bases). This CDR3 spans 15 amino acids. The germline CDR1 and CDR2 sequences are SEHNR and FQNEAQ (reference sequence). The V end was cut by 4 bases, the J end by 0 bases, with 13 bases between.

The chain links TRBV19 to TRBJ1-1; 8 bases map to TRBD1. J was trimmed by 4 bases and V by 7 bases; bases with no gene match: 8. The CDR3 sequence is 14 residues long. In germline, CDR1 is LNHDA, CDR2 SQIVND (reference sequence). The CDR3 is CASTLTGVFTEAFF. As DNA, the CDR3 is TGTGCCAGTACCCTGACAGGGGTCTTCACTGAAGCTTTCTTT.

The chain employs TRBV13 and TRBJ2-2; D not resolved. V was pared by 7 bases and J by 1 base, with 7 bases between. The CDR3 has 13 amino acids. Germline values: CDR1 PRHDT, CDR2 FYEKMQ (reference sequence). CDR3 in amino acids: CASTEGNTGELFF. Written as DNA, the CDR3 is TGTGCCAGCACTGAAGGGAACACCGGGGAGCTGTTTTTT.

CDR3 DNA sequence: TGCAGCGTTACAGCGGGAGACACCGGGGAGCTGTTTTTT. Translated, it gives CSVTAGDTGELFF. The V gene is TRBV29-1, the J gene TRBJ2-2; 8 bases line up with TRBD2. The germline CDR1 and CDR2 sequences are SQVTM and ANQGSEA. V lost 5 bases to trimming and J lost 3 bases; unmatched junction nucleotides: 2. CDR3 length: 13 amino acids.

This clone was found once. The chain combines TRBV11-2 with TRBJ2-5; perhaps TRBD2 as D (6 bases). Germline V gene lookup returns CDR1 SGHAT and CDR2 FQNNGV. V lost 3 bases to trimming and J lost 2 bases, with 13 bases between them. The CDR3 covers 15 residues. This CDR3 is CASSLEGWQQETQYF. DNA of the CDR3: TGTGCCAGCAGCTTGGAGGGTTGGCAGCAAGAGACCCAGTACTTC.

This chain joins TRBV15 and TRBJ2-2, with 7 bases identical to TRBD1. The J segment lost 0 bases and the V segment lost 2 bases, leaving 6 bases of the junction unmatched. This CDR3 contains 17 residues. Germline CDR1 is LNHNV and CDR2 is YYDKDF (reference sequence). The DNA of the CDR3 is TGTGCCACCAGCAGACCACCGACAGGGACGAACACCGGGGAGCTGTTTTTT. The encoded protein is CATSRPPTGTNTGELFF. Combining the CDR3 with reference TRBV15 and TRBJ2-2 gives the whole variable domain DAMVIQNPRYQVTQFGKPVTLSCSQTLNHNVMYWYQQKSSQAPKLLFHYYDKDFNNEADTPDNFQSRRPNTSFCFLDIRSPGLGDTAMYLCATSRPPTGTNTGELFFGEGSRLTVL.

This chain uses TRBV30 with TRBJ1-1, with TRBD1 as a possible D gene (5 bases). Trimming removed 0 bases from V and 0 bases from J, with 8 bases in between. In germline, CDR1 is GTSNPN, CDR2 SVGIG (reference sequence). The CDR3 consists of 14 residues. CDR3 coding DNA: TGTGCCTGGAGTGTAGGGGTTATGAACACTGAAGCTTTCTTT. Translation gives CAWSVGVMNTEAFF. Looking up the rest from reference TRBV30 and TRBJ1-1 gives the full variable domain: SQTIHQWPATLVQPVGSPLSLECTVEGTSNPNLYWYRQAAGRGLQLLFYSVGIGQISSEVPQNLSASRPQDRQFILSSKKLLLSDSGFYLCAWSVGVMNTEAFFGQGTRLTVV.

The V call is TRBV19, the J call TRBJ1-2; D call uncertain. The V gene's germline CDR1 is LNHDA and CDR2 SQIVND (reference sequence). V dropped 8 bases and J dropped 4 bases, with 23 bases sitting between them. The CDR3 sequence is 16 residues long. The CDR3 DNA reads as TGTGCCAGTTCAACCGGGCCCCAAGGTGCTATCTATGGCTACACCTTC. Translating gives CASSTGPQGAIYGYTF.